This paragraph covers one T cell receptor (beta chain) sequence. Its antigen is undetermined. This sample stems from a study of cytomegalovirus exposure and HLA in healthy donors. PCR used 60 Vbeta primers and 13 Jbeta primers. Repertoires were generated with immunoSEQ multiplex PCR, while TCRdb's copy carries only in-frame clones and drops some. The sample yields roughly 150,000 clones, roughly 85% seen once. The V and J ends lost 5 bases and 4 bases respectively, with 18 bases between them. Germline assignment: CDR1 SEHNR and CDR2 FQNEAQ (reference sequence). This CDR3 region has 15 residues. Study-level results: TCR association rates varied by HLA locus in a later analysis, with DRB1 highest and HLA-C lowest. A prior analysis recorded that most TCR beta V segments were productive about 87% or about 30% of the time. Many donors carried some public TCRs, although rarity characterized most TCR sequences. The classifier was said to identify cytomegalovirus status with high specificity and sensitivity.

The receptor was isolated from a man aged 18 to 29 in good health and CMV-seropositive. Sequenced input: PBMCs. This chain joins TRBV7-9 and TRBJ2-7; TRBD2 is a possible D gene (6 bases). CDR3 nucleotide sequence: TGTGCCAGCAGCCCTTGGGAGGACCTGCGGTACGAGCAGTACTTC. Its protein product is CASSPWEDLRYEQYF. Filled out from reference TRBV7-9 and TRBJ2-7, the complete variable domain reads DTGVSQNPRHKITKRGQNVTFRCDPISEHNRLYWYRQTLGQGPEFLTYFQNEAQLEKSRLLSDRFSAERPKGSFSTLEIQRTEQGDSAMYLCASSPWEDLRYEQYFGPGTRLTVT.